This T cell receptor beta chain was sequenced during a study of post-analysis software for immune sequencing data. Whole-study context: Clinical courses comprised relapsing-remitting, secondary progressive and progressive-relapsing multiple sclerosis. Regarding the study as a whole: With TRBV5-6, TRBV5-1 and TRBV20-1 included, 4 to 6 TRBV segments were more frequent in patients than in controls. Controls significantly exceeded multiple sclerosis patients in normalized Chao1 diversity.

Prepared libraries of TCR beta cDNA carried unique molecular identifiers. Each CDR3 protein gets one entry after TCRdb re-called the PCR reads with MiXCR. The sample lists 750,000 to 950,000 distinct CDR3 sequences, around 46% occurring once. The CDR3 contains 14 residues. Germline values: CDR1 MNHEY, CDR2 SVGAGI. V lost 2 bases, J lost 9 bases, and 6 bases stayed unmatched. As concerns this clonotype: The target antigen is unknown.

The rearrangement uses TRBV6-5 and TRBJ2-1; 8 bases are a match to TRBD2. The receptor was derived from a girl under 18 with multiple sclerosis. The sequencing sample was made of blood. CDR3 DNA: TGTGCCAGCAGTTACGCGGGAGGAGCGGGTGAGCAGTTCTTC. It encodes CASSYAGGAGEQFF.